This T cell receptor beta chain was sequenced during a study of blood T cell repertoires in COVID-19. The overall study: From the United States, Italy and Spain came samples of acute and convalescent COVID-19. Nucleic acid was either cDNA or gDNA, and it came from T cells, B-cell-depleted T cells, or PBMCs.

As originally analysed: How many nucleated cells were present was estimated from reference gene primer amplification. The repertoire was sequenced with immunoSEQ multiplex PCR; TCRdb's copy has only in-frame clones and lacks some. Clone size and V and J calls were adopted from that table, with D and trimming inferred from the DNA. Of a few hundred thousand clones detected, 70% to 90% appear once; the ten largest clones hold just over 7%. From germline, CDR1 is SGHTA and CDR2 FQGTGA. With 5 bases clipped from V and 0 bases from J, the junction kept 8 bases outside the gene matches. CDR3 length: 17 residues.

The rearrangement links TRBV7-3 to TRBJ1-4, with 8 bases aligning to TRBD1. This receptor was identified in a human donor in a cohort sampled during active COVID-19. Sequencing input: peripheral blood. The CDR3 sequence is CASSRKPTGATNEKLFF. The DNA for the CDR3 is TGTGCCAGCAGCCGCAAGCCGACAGGGGCAACTAATGAAAAACTGTTTTTT. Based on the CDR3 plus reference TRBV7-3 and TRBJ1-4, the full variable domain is GAGVSQTPSNKVTEKGKYVELRCDPISGHTALYWYRQSLGQGPEFLIYFQGTGAADDSGLPNDRFFAVRPEGSVSTLKIQRTERGDSAVYLCASSRKPTGATNEKLFFGSGTQLSVL.